This T cell receptor (beta chain) was sequenced during a study of a mutant IDH1 vaccine in newly diagnosed glioma. Study context: Eight vaccine injections were given to patients in weeks 1, 3, 5, 7, 11, 15, 19 and 23. Vaccination began 4-6 weeks post radiotherapy alone, or with temozolomide cycles.

This clone was seen ten or more times. Its antigen is not known. The sample's time point: week 11, during vaccination. Vaccination used 300 ug of mutant IDH1 20-mer peptide per dose, with topical imiquimod. New astrocytomas of WHO grade 3 or 4 that were IDH1-mutant and ATRX-lost were found in the donors. Method: immunoSEQ multiplex PCR; TCRdb's copy keeps in-frame clones and lacks some. This sample yields roughly 130,000 clones, of which about four fifths are seen a single time; 5.5% belongs to the top ten. The V gene's germline CDR1 is PRHDT and CDR2 FYEKMQ (reference sequence). The CDR3 totals 20 residues. Unmatched junction bases numbered 16, after V lost 5 bases and J lost 4 bases.

The specimen comprised PBMCs, sampled from a glioma patient whose treatment included an IDH1 peptide vaccine. V gene TRBV13 combines with J gene TRBJ2-2, with 13 bases aligning to TRBD2. The TCR sequence derives from a man in his forties with glioma. The CDR3 DNA follows: TGTGCCAGCAGCCGCTACCGGAGGACTAGCGGGAGAGGGGTCACCGGGGAGCTGTTTTTT. This codes for CASSRYRRTSGRGVTGELFF. Using reference TRBV13 and TRBJ2-2 for the parts outside the CDR3, the full variable domain is AAGVIQSPRHLIKEKRETATLKCYPIPRHDTVYWYQQGPGQDPQFLISFYEKMQSDKGSIPDRFSAQQFSDYHSELNMSSLELGDSALYFCASSRYRRTSGRGVTGELFFGEGSRLTVL.